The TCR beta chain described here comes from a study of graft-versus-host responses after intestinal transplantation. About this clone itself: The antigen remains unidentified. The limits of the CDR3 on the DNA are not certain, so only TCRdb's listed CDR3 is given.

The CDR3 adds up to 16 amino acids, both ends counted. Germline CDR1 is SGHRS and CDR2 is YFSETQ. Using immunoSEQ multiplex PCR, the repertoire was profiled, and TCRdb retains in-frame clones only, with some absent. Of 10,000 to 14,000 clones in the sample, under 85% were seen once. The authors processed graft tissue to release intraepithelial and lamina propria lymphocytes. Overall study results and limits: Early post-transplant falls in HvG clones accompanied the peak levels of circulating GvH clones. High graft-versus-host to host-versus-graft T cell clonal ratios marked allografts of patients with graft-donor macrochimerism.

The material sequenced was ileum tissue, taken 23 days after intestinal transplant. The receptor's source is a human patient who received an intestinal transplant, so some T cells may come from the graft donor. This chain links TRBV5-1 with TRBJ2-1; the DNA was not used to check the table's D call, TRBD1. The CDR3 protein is CASSYTFVFQGNEQFF.